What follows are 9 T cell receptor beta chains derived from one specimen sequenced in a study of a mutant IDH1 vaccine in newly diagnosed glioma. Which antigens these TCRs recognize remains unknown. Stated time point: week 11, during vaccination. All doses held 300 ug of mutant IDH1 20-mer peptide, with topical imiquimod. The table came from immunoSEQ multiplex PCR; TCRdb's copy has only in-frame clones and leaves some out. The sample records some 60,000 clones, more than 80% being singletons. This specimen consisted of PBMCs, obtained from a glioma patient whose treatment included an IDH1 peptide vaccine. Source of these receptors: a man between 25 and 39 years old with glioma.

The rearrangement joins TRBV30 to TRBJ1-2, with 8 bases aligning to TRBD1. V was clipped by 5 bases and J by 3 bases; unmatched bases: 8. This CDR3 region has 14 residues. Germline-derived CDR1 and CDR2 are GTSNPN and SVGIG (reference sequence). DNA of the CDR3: TGTGCCTGGTGGAGTCCAGGGGGCTACTATGGCTACACCTTC. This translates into CAWWSPGGYYGYTF. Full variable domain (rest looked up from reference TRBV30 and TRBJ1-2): SQTIHQWPATLVQPVGSPLSLECTVEGTSNPNLYWYRQAAGRGLQLLFYSVGIGQISSEVPQNLSASRPQDRQFILSSKKLLLSDSGFYLCAWWSPGGYYGYTFGSGTRLTVV.

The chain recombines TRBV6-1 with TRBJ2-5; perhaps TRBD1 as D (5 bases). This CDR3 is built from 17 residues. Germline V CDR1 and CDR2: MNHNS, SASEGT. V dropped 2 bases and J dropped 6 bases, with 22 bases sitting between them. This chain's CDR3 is CASSEWQGMGNQQTQYF. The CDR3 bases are TGTGCCAGCAGTGAATGGCAGGGAATGGGGAATCAGCAGACCCAGTACTTC.

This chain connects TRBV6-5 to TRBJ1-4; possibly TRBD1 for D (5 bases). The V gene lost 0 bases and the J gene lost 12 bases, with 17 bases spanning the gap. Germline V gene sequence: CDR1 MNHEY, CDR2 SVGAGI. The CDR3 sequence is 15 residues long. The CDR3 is CASSYSWGGVQELFF. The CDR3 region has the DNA TGTGCCAGCAGTTACTCATGGGGCGGGGTTCAGGAACTGTTTTTT.

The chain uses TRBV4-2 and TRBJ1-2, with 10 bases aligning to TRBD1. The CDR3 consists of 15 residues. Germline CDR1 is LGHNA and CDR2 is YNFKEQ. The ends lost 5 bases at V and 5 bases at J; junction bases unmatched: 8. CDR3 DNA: TGTGCCAGCAGCGTTGACGGACAGGGGGGATATGGCTACACCTTC. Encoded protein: CASSVDGQGGYGYTF.

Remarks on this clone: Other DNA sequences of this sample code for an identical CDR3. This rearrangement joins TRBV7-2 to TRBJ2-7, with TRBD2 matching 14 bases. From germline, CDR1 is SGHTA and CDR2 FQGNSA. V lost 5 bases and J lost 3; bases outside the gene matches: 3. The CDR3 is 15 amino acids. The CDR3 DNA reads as TGTGCCAGCAGCACAGGACTAGCGGGGGGCTACGAGCAGTACTTC. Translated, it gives CASSTGLAGGYEQYF.

CDR3 in DNA: TGTGCCTGGAGTGGGGCTAGCGGGAGGAGGGGAGAGACCCAGTACTTC. Translated, it gives CAWSGASGRRGETQYF. This chain connects TRBV30 to TRBJ2-5; 11 bases match TRBD2. CDR1 and CDR2 (germline): GTSNPN, SVGIG (reference sequence). CDR3 length equals 16 residues. Trimming removed 1 base from V and 4 bases from J; junction bases left unmatched: 8. Looking up the rest from reference TRBV30 and TRBJ2-5 gives the full variable domain: SQTIHQWPATLVQPVGSPLSLECTVEGTSNPNLYWYRQAAGRGLQLLFYSVGIGQISSEVPQNLSASRPQDRQFILSSKKLLLSDSGFYLCAWSGASGRRGETQYFGPGTRLLVL.

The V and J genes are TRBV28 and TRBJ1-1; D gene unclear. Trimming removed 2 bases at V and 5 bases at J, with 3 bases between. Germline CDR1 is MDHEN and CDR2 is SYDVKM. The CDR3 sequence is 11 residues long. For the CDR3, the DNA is TGTGCCAGCAGTTTAAGGACTGAAGCTTTCTTT. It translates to CASSLRTEAFF.

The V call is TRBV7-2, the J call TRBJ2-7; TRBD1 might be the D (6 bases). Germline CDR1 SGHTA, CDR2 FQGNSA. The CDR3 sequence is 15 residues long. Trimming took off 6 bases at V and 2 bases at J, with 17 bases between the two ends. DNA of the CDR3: TGTGCCAGCAGTCGGCCCCCGGACAGTCCCTACGAGCAGTACTTC. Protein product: CASSRPPDSPYEQYF.

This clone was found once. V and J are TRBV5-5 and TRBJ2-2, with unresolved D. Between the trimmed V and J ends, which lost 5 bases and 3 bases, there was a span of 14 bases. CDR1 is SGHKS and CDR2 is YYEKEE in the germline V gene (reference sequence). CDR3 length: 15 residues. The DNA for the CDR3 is TGTGCCAGCAGACCTAGGCGAGTAGACACCGGGGAGCTGTTTTTT. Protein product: CASRPRRVDTGELFF.